One sample yielded the 30 T cell receptor beta chains listed below, sequenced in a study of cytomegalovirus exposure and HLA in healthy donors. 60 Vbeta and 13 Jbeta primers were used in PCR. Produced via immunoSEQ multiplex PCR; TCRdb's table is partial and in-frame only. The sample totals about 37,000 clones. The specimen was PBMCs. These receptors all stem from a human donor in good health.

The V gene is TRBV29-1, the J gene TRBJ2-7; D gene unclear. Germline V CDR1 and CDR2: SQVTM, ANQGSEA. The CDR3 runs to 11 residues. Between the trimmed V and J ends, which lost 7 bases and 3 bases, there was a span of 10 bases. The CDR3 reads CSAGTVYEQYF. CDR3 nucleotides: TGCAGCGCTGGTACGGTCTACGAGCAGTACTTC.

Here the CDR3 DNA reads TGTGCCAGTAGTATCTCGGACAGGGCGAACACTGAAGCTTTCTTT. Translation: CASSISDRANTEAFF. This chain connects TRBV19 to TRBJ1-1; 8 nucleotides agree with TRBD1. Per the germline V gene, CDR1 is LNHDA and CDR2 is SQIVND (reference sequence). V lost 3 bases, J lost 1 base, and 4 bases stayed unmatched. The length of the CDR3 is 15 residues.

The rearrangement uses TRBV30 and TRBJ2-7; D gene ambiguous. V lost 3 bases to trimming and J lost 6 bases, with 15 bases between them. Germline V lookup: CDR1 GTSNPN, CDR2 SVGIG (reference sequence). CDR3 size: 13 residues. Written as DNA, the CDR3 is TGTGCCTGGAGCCAGACGGAGTTGTCCGAGCAGTACTTC. Amino acids: CAWSQTELSEQYF. Drawing the rest from reference TRBV30 and TRBJ2-7, the complete variable domain is SQTIHQWPATLVQPVGSPLSLECTVEGTSNPNLYWYRQAAGRGLQLLFYSVGIGQISSEVPQNLSASRPQDRQFILSSKKLLLSDSGFYLCAWSQTELSEQYFGPGTRLTVT.

CDR3 protein: CASSLSTGFAYEQYF. CDR3 coding DNA: TGTGCCAGCAGCTTGAGTACCGGGTTCGCCTACGAGCAGTACTTC. The chain combines TRBV5-5 with TRBJ2-7; D unclear. The CDR3 spans 15 residues. V was cut by 1 base and J by 2 bases, with 13 bases left in between. The V gene's germline CDR1 is SGHKS and CDR2 YYEKEE (reference sequence). The variable domain in full, completed from reference TRBV5-5 and TRBJ2-7, reads DAGVTQSPTHLIKTRGQQVTLRCSPISGHKSVSWYQQVLGQGPQFIFQYYEKEERGRGNFPDRFSARQFPNYSSELNVNALLLGDSALYLCASSLSTGFAYEQYFGPGTRLTVT.

The J gene is TRBJ2-2, the V gene TRBV27, with 9 bases that match TRBD1. The length of the CDR3 is 16 residues. Germline CDR1 MNHEY, CDR2 SMNVEV (reference sequence). Trimming removed 7 bases from V and 6 bases from J; junction bases left unmatched: 12. CDR3 sequence reads: CASNPGGTGKAGELFF. Written as DNA, the CDR3 is TGTGCCAGCAACCCAGGGGGGACAGGGAAGGCCGGGGAGCTGTTTTTT.

The rearrangement uses TRBV18 and TRBJ2-3, with 7 bases matching TRBD1. The germline CDR1 and CDR2 sequences are KGHSH and LQKENI. This CDR3 is 15 amino acids long. The J segment lost 2 bases and the V segment lost 2 bases, leaving 4 bases of the junction unmatched. CDR3 sequence reads: CASSPGQAYTDTQYF. For the CDR3, the DNA is TGTGCCAGCTCACCAGGACAGGCCTACACAGATACGCAGTATTTT.

The chain has TRBV5-1 and TRBJ2-2; 10 bases align to TRBD1. The CDR3 extends over 15 amino acids. J was trimmed by 4 bases and V by 3 bases; bases with no gene match: 3. From germline, CDR1 is SGHRS and CDR2 YFSETQ. CDR3 residues: CASSSDRGPTGELFF. The CDR3 nucleotides read TGCGCCAGCAGCTCCGACAGGGGGCCCACCGGGGAGCTGTTTTTT.

With regard to this clone: An end of the junction differs from the germline gene, which may be a read error. V is TRBV5-1 and J is TRBJ2-3; D remains unclear. CDR1 is SGHRS, CDR2 YFSETQ, per germline. This CDR3 is 14 amino acids long. The DNA of the CDR3 is TGCGCCAGCACCCTACCTGGTCCCACAGATAAGCAGTATTTT. Its protein is CASTLPGPTDKQYF.

The chain uses TRBV15 and TRBJ2-5, with 8 bases lining up with TRBD2. V lost 4 bases and J lost 4; bases outside the gene matches: 11. From germline, CDR1 is LNHNV and CDR2 YYDKDF (reference sequence). This CDR3 is 16 amino acids long. DNA of the CDR3: TGTGCCACCAGCAAGCCCGGGGGGGCGAAGGGAGAGACCCAGTACTTC. Translation: CATSKPGGAKGETQYF. Together with reference TRBV15 and TRBJ2-5, the CDR3 gives the full variable domain: DAMVIQNPRYQVTQFGKPVTLSCSQTLNHNVMYWYQQKSSQAPKLLFHYYDKDFNNEADTPDNFQSRRPNTSFCFLDIRSPGLGDTAMYLCATSKPGGAKGETQYFGPGTRLLVL.

This sequence joins TRBV19 and TRBJ2-4; D remains ambiguous. CDR1 and CDR2 from the germline V gene are LNHDA and SQIVND (reference sequence). The CDR3 runs 14 residues. Trimming stripped 3 bases from V and 6 bases from J, with 12 bases between. CDR3 DNA sequence: TGTGCCAGTAGTATTAAGGTCAGCGCAAACATTCAGTACTTC. It encodes CASSIKVSANIQYF.

The chain has TRBV2 and TRBJ1-5; D may be TRBD1 (5 bases). CDR3 length equals 15 residues. Germline loops: CDR1 SNHLY, CDR2 FYNNEI. Trimming took off 1 base at V and 6 bases at J, with 13 bases between the two ends. The CDR3 here is CASSEVAGMSQPQHF. The CDR3 coding sequence is TGTGCCAGCAGTGAAGTGGCAGGGATGAGTCAGCCCCAGCATTTT.

This chain links TRBV30 with TRBJ1-5, with D unclear. The germline V gene has CDR1 GTSNPN and CDR2 SVGIG (reference sequence). The CDR3 sequence is 15 residues long. The V gene lost 0 bases and the J gene lost 0 bases, with 9 bases spanning the gap. CDR3 in DNA: TGTGCCTGGAGTGTGGGAGACAATAGCAATCAGCCCCAGCATTTT. Its protein is CAWSVGDNSNQPQHF.

The chain uses TRBV7-9 and TRBJ1-5, with D maybe TRBD1 (6 bases). Trimming removed 5 bases from V and 4 bases from J, with 9 bases in between. The CDR3 is 13 residues long. Per the germline V gene, CDR1 is SEHNR and CDR2 is FQNEAQ (reference sequence). The chain's CDR3 is CASSLQGNQPQHF. The CDR3 DNA is TGTGCCAGCAGCCTACAGGGTAATCAGCCCCAGCATTTT.

The chain uses TRBV5-1 and TRBJ2-2; D might be TRBD1 (6 bases). V was pared by 4 bases and J by 1 base, with 11 bases between. This CDR3 has 15 residues. Germline V lookup: CDR1 SGHRS, CDR2 YFSETQ. The CDR3 reads CASSLTGLNTGELFF. Written as DNA, the CDR3 is TGCGCCAGCAGCCTAACAGGGCTGAACACCGGGGAGCTGTTTTTT.

The rearrangement uses TRBV15 and TRBJ1-2; 10 bases match TRBD1. The V segment lost 0 bases and the J segment 7 bases; nucleotides outside the gene matches: 5. This CDR3 region has 15 residues. CDR1 and CDR2 (germline): LNHNV, YYDKDF (reference sequence). CDR3 nucleotides: TGTGCCACCAGCAGAGAGACAGGGGGCGCGGGTGGCTACACCTTC. The encoded protein is CATSRETGGAGGYTF.

The gene calls are TRBV7-6 and TRBJ1-1; D gene uncertain. Germline CDR1 SGHVS, CDR2 FNYEAQ. V was trimmed by 5 bases and J by 1 base, leaving 14 bases between them. This CDR3 region has 15 residues. The CDR3 region has the DNA TGTGCCAGCAGCCTTCACGCGGCTAAGAACACTGAAGCTTTCTTT. This codes for CASSLHAAKNTEAFF.

J is TRBJ2-1 and V is TRBV4-1; 8 bases are a match to TRBD1. V shed 1 base, J shed 6 bases, and the junction held 5 bases outside the gene matches. Germline CDR1 is MGHRA and CDR2 is YSYEKL. The CDR3 sequence is 15 residues long. Here the CDR3 DNA reads TGCGCCAGCAGCCAAGGCCGGGACAGGATCAATGAGCAGTTCTTC. It encodes CASSQGRDRINEQFF.

The V call is TRBV19, the J call TRBJ1-2; tentative D call: TRBD1 (5 bases). Germline V lookup: CDR1 LNHDA, CDR2 SQIVND (reference sequence). V lost 6 bases to trimming and J lost 8 bases, with 22 bases between them. The CDR3 runs 15 residues. The CDR3 loop reads CASSSGHDYGWGYTF. The CDR3 DNA follows: TGTGCCAGTAGCTCCGGACACGATTACGGGTGGGGCTACACCTTC.

The rearrangement uses TRBV15 and TRBJ1-5; D may be TRBD1 (5 bases). The germline V and J ends were trimmed by 0 bases and 4 bases, with 10 bases remaining between them. The CDR3 consists of 15 residues. The germline gives CDR1 LNHNV, CDR2 YYDKDF (reference sequence). In nucleotides, the CDR3 is TGTGCCACCAGCAGAGATGGAAAGGGGAATCAGCCCCAGCATTTT. This codes for CATSRDGKGNQPQHF.

The J gene is TRBJ1-1, the V gene TRBV5-6, with TRBD1 identical over 9 bases. Losses at the gene ends were 5 bases for V and 6 bases for J; bases not matched to a gene: 8. The germline gives CDR1 SGHDT, CDR2 YYEEEE. The CDR3 extends over 14 amino acids. Here the CDR3 DNA reads TGTGCCAGCAGGAAACAGGGGGCAGCCTCTGAAGCTTTCTTT. Translated, it gives CASRKQGAASEAFF.

The chain is built from TRBV9 and TRBJ2-1; 8 bases are a match to TRBD2. CDR1 SGDLS and CDR2 YYNGEE come from the germline V gene. CDR3 length: 15 residues. Unmatched junction bases numbered 5, after V lost 0 bases and J lost 6 bases. The CDR3 loop reads CASSVVSGGPNEQFF. CDR3 nucleotide sequence: TGTGCCAGCAGCGTAGTAAGCGGGGGACCCAATGAGCAGTTCTTC.

This sequence joins TRBV6-5 and TRBJ1-1; maybe TRBD1 (5 bases). The CDR3 is 13 amino acids. Trimming pared 2 bases from V and 4 bases from J, leaving 8 bases between. The germline V gene has CDR1 MNHEY and CDR2 SVGAGI. CDR3 in amino acids: CASSYGRATEAFF. DNA of the CDR3: TGTGCCAGCAGTTACGGCAGGGCCACTGAAGCTTTCTTT.

The CDR3 nucleotides are TGTGCCAGCAGCTTGGGGCCCGGCACAGATACGCAGTATTTT. Encoded protein: CASSLGPGTDTQYF. J is TRBJ2-3 and V is TRBV5-5; no clear D. The CDR3 is made up of 14 amino acids. The V end was cut by 0 bases, the J end by 1 base, with 6 bases between. Germline V gene lookup returns CDR1 SGHKS and CDR2 YYEKEE (reference sequence).

The V gene is TRBV6-1, the J gene TRBJ2-7; D remains unclear. CDR3 size: 15 residues. V lost 1 base and J 4 bases, leaving 14 bases between the germline ends. Germline V gives CDR1 MNHNS, CDR2 SASEGT. The CDR3 reads CASSEGSPTLYEQYF. The CDR3 nucleotides read TGTGCCAGCAGTGAAGGATCCCCGACATTATACGAGCAGTACTTC.

The gene calls are TRBV28 and TRBJ2-7; 8 positions match TRBD2. The CDR3 runs to 11 residues. The junction had 0 bases not matched to a gene; V was cut back by 2 bases and J by 9 bases. The germline gives CDR1 MDHEN, CDR2 SYDVKM. This CDR3 reads CASSLREGQYF. The CDR3 DNA follows: TGTGCCAGCAGTTTACGGGAGGGGCAGTACTTC.

This chain uses TRBV11-2 with TRBJ1-4, with D perhaps matching TRBD1 (6 bases). The CDR3 is made up of 15 amino acids. V was pared by 3 bases and J by 0 bases, with 8 bases between. Germline CDR1 and CDR2: SGHAT and FQNNGV. CDR3 sequence: CASSFGQSTNEKLFF. CDR3 bases: TGTGCCAGCAGCTTCGGACAGTCAACTAATGAAAAACTGTTTTTT.

The V gene is TRBV6-5, the J gene TRBJ1-5, with unresolved D. V was clipped by 6 bases and J by 2 bases, with 14 bases between them. The CDR3 has 15 amino acids. Germline loops: CDR1 MNHEY, CDR2 SVGAGI. As DNA, the CDR3 is TGTGCCAGCAGCCCCAGGCCGTCGGGCAATCAGCCCCAGCATTTT. The encoded protein is CASSPRPSGNQPQHF.

V and J are TRBV19 and TRBJ1-2, with TRBD1 matching 7 bases. Trimming removed 7 bases from V and 4 bases from J; junction bases left unmatched: 12. Germline loops: CDR1 LNHDA, CDR2 SQIVND (reference sequence). The length of the CDR3 is 15 residues. The CDR3 is CASTLKGAPPYGYTF. The DNA for the CDR3 is TGTGCCAGTACTCTGAAGGGGGCTCCGCCCTATGGCTACACCTTC.

This chain uses TRBV5-6 with TRBJ1-1; unclear D gene. Deletions cut 4 bases from V and 1 base from J, with 11 bases between. The germline V gene has CDR1 SGHDT and CDR2 YYEEEE. CDR3 length equals 14 residues. CDR3 sequence: CASSPRTENTEAFF. CDR3 coding DNA: TGTGCCAGCAGCCCGCGGACTGAGAACACTGAAGCTTTCTTT. The full variable domain, with the rest looked up from reference TRBV5-6 and TRBJ1-1, is DAGVTQSPTHLIKTRGQQVTLRCSPKSGHDTVSWYQQALGQGPQFIFQYYEEEERQRGNFPDRFSGHQFPNYSSELNVNALLLGDSALYLCASSPRTENTEAFFGQGTRLTVV.

The gene calls are TRBV4-1 and TRBJ1-3; 7 positions agree with TRBD1. In germline, CDR1 is MGHRA, CDR2 YSYEKL. This CDR3 comprises 17 residues. V shed 0 bases and J 4 bases; nucleotides not matched to a gene: 9. CDR3 sequence: CASSQDPPRGSGNTIYF. In DNA, the CDR3 is TGCGCCAGCAGCCAAGATCCCCCCAGGGGGTCAGGAAACACCATATATTTT.